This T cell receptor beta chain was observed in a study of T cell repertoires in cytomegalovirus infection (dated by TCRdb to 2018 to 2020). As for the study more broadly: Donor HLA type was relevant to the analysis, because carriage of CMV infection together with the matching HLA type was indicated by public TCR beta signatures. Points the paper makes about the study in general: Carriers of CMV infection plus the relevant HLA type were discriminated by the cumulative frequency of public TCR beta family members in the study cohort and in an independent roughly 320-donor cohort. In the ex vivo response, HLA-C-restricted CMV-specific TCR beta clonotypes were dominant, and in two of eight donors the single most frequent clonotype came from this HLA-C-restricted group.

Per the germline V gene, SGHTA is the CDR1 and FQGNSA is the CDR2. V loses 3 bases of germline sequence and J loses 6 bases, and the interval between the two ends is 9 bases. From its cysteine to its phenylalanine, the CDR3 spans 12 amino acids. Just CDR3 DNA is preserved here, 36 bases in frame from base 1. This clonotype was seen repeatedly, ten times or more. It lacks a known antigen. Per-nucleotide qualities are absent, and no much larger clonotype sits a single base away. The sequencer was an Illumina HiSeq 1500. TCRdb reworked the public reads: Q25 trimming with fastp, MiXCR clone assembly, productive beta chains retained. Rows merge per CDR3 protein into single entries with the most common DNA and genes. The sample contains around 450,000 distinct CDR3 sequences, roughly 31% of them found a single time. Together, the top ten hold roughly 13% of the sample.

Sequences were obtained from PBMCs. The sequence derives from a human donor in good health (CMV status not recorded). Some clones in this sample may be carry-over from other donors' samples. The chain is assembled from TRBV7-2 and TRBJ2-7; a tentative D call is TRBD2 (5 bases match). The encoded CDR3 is CASSFLASEQYF. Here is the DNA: TGTGCCAGCAGCTTTTTAGCGAGCGAGCAGTACTTC. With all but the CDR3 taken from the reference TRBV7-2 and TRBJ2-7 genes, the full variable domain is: GAGVSQSPSNKVTEKGKDVELRCDPISGHTALYWYRQSLGQGLEFLIYFQGNSAPDKSGLPSDRFSAERTGGSVSTLTIQRTQQEDSAVYLCASSFLASEQYFGPGTRLTVT.